This entry concerns a single TCR beta chain. The antigen is unknown. Data came from immunoSEQ multiplex PCR; TCRdb stores just in-frame clones and leaves some out. This sample yields 75,000 to 100,000 clones, of which 70% to 90% are seen a single time; roughly 0.61% belongs to the top ten. These data come from a study of a mutant IDH1 vaccine in newly diagnosed glioma. The overall study: There were approximately 62% males and around 38% females among treated patients, whose mean age was approximately 44 years. Beforehand, treatment had been radiotherapy, temozolomide, or both; the majority received both. Findings of the study overall: Of all patients, around 93% showed vaccine-induced immune responses.

Germline loops: CDR1 SGHKS, CDR2 YYEKEE (reference sequence). V lost 2 bases to trimming and J lost 4 bases; unmatched junction nucleotides: 6. There are 16 residues in the CDR3. Time point denoted: baseline, week 1 (first vaccination visit). Treatment in this sample: pre-vaccination baseline after standard-of-care therapy. V gene TRBV5-5 combines with J gene TRBJ2-2; TRBD2 matches at 9 bases. The receptor's source is a woman aged 45-65 years with glioma. Sequenced material: PBMCs, taken from a glioma patient treated with radiotherapy, temozolomide or both. The CDR3 protein is CASSFVAGVGTGELFF. In DNA, the CDR3 is TGTGCCAGCAGCTTCGTAGCGGGAGTAGGCACCGGGGAGCTGTTTTTT.